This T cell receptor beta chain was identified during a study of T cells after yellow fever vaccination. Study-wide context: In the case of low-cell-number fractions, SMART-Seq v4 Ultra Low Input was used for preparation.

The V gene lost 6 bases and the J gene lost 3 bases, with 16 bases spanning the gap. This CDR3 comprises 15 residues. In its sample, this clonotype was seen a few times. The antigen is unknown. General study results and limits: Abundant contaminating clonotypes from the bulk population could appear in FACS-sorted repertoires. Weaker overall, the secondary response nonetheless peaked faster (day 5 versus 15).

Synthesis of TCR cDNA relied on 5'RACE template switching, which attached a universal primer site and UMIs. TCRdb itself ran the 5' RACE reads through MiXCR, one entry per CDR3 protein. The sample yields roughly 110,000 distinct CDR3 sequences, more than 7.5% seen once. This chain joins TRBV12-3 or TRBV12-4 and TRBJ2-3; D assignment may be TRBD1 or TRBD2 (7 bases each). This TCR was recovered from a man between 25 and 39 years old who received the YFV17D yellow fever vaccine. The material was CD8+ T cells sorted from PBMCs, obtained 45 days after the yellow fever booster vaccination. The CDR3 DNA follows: TGTGCCAGCAGCCCAGGGAGGGGGCGTACAGATACGCAGTATTTT. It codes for CASSPGRGRTDTQYF.